This TCR beta chain was sequenced during a study of T cell repertoires in cytomegalovirus infection. Study-wide results and limits: In two of eight donors, the top clonotype was HLA-C-restricted CMV-specific.

Trimming took 4 bases from V and 3 from J; bases not matched to a gene: 9. The germline gives CDR1 SNHLY, CDR2 FYNNEI. This CDR3 is 18 amino acids long. Each CDR3 protein is one row after TCRdb ran MiXCR on the reads. The sample records roughly 730,000 distinct CDR3 sequences, 30% to 40% being singletons. On this clonotype: Its antigen is unidentified.

The sample consisted of cultured PBMCs, taken from culture after CMV antigen stimulation. The gene calls are TRBV2 and TRBJ2-3; TRBD2 agrees at 14 bases. The origin of this receptor is a human donor in good health (CMV status not recorded). Some clones in this sample may be carry-over from other donors' samples. The CDR3 DNA reads as TGTGCCAGCAGTGTCGGTGGGACTAGCGGGAGTAGGACAGATACGCAGTATTTT. Protein sequence: CASSVGGTSGSRTDTQYF. The whole variable domain, remainder taken from reference TRBV2 and TRBJ2-3, is EPEVTQTPSHQVTQMGQEVILRCVPISNHLYFYWYRQILGQKVEFLVSFYNNEISEKSEIFDDQFSVERPDGSNFTLKIRSTKLEDSAMYFCASSVGGTSGSRTDTQYFGPGTRLTVL.